Following are 17 T cell receptor beta chains from one sample sequenced in a study of T cell responses to AZD1222 COVID-19 vaccine. Profiling relied on immunoSEQ multiplex PCR, and the TCRdb table lists in-frame clones only, not all of them. The sample shows 150,000 to 200,000 clones, almost 90% of them seen only once. The starting material was peripheral blood, obtained on day 0 of AZD1222 vaccination. The source is an adult in good health.

The CDR3 coding sequence is TGTGCCAGCAGTTCCACAGGGAATCAGCCCCAGCATTTT. Its protein is CASSSTGNQPQHF. The gene calls are TRBV12-3 or TRBV12-4 and TRBJ1-5; possibly TRBD1 for D (6 bases). V gave up 4 bases and J gave up 4 bases, with 8 bases separating them. The CDR3 consists of 13 residues.

A few counts support this clone. The rearrangement links TRBV5-4 to TRBJ1-1, with D unclear. V gave up 2 bases and J gave up 1 base, with 6 bases separating them. The CDR3 contains 13 residues. Germline V gene sequence: CDR1 SGHNT, CDR2 YYREEE (reference sequence). The CDR3 protein is CASSLRRNTEAFF. The CDR3 DNA is TGTGCCAGCAGCTTACGGAGGAACACTGAAGCTTTCTTT.

The V gene is TRBV29-1, the J gene TRBJ1-6; 7 bases match TRBD1. With 4 bases clipped from V and 8 bases from J, the junction kept 5 bases outside the gene matches. The CDR3 is 13 amino acids. The germline gives CDR1 SQVTM, CDR2 ANQGSEA. CDR3 in amino acids: CSVVDRWDSPLHF. The CDR3 DNA reads as TGCAGCGTTGTGGACAGGTGGGATTCACCCCTCCACTTT.

The chain joins TRBV29-1 to TRBJ2-1; tentative D call: TRBD1 (6 bases). The CDR3 is 14 residues long. The V gene lost 6 bases and the J gene lost 9 bases, with 21 bases spanning the gap. Germline CDR1 and CDR2: SQVTM and ANQGSEA. The CDR3, as DNA: TGCAGCGTCCGACCAGGGGCCGGGTACCGTGAGCAGTTCTTC. Encoded protein: CSVRPGAGYREQFF.

The genes are TRBV18 and TRBJ2-3, with 7 bases matching TRBD2. Germline V CDR1 and CDR2: KGHSH, LQKENI. This CDR3 region has 18 residues. The trim removed 3 bases at V and 0 bases at J, leaving 12 bases unmatched. CDR3 DNA: TGTGCCAGCTCACCTCTGGGCGGGGGAGACCCTAGCACAGATACGCAGTATTTT. Its protein is CASSPLGGGDPSTDTQYF.

Only a few counts were recorded for this clone. V gene TRBV28 combines with J gene TRBJ1-5; perhaps TRBD1 as D (5 bases). The CDR3 is made up of 14 amino acids. Germline V gene data show CDR1 as MDHEN and CDR2 as SYDVKM. V was trimmed by 6 bases and J by 4 bases, leaving 13 bases between them. Here the CDR3 reads CASSSLGANQPQHF. DNA for the CDR3: TGTGCCAGCAGCAGTTTAGGGGCGAATCAGCCCCAGCATTTT.

This clone appeared a single time. Mismatch with germline at one junction end may stem from a read error. The V call is TRBV10-2, the J call TRBJ2-7; TRBD1 agrees at 7 bases. The V gene's germline CDR1 is WSHSY and CDR2 SAAADI. There are 15 residues in the CDR3. The CDR3 here is CASRDLTLQGHEQYF. The CDR3 DNA reads TGCGCCAGCCGTGATCTGACCTTACAGGGGCACGAGCAGTACTTC.

V and J are TRBV6-8 and TRBJ1-5; D is undetermined. There are 19 residues in the CDR3. V lost 2 bases and J lost 3, with 23 bases in between. Germline CDR1 reads MNHGY; CDR2 reads SAAAGT. The CDR3 coding sequence is TGTGCCAGCAGTTACAGTCTCTTTACCGGAACCCTTTACAATCAGCCCCAGCATTTT. It is translated as CASSYSLFTGTLYNQPQHF.

This clone was counted a single time. V is TRBV30 and J is TRBJ1-4; D might be TRBD1 (5 bases). The CDR3 extends over 17 amino acids. The V gene's germline CDR1 is GTSNPN and CDR2 SVGIG (reference sequence). The V end lost 2 bases, the J end lost 5 bases, and 21 bases lay between the germline ends. CDR3 residues: CAWSPSGTGRGNEKLFF. The CDR3 nucleotides are TGTGCCTGGAGTCCTTCCGGGACTGGGAGAGGCAATGAAAAACTGTTTTTT.

V gene TRBV5-4 combines with J gene TRBJ1-2, with D unclear. The CDR3 is 14 residues long. Trimming stripped 3 bases from V and 4 bases from J, with 13 bases between. CDR1 and CDR2 (germline): SGHNT, YYREEE (reference sequence). This CDR3 reads CASSSLGGGYGYTF. CDR3 in DNA: TGTGCCAGCAGCTCCCTAGGAGGAGGCTATGGCTACACCTTC.

The gene calls are TRBV7-2 and TRBJ1-4, with D tentatively TRBD1 (6 bases). Trimming stripped 5 bases from V and 4 bases from J, with 14 bases between. This CDR3 spans 15 amino acids. Germline CDR1 SGHTA, CDR2 FQGNSA. In DNA, the CDR3 is TGTGCCAGCAGCCCTACGGGGGCCAGTAATGAAAAACTGTTTTTT. It is translated as CASSPTGASNEKLFF.

This chain uses TRBV19 with TRBJ1-1; D possibly corresponds to TRBD1 (6 bases). The germline V gene has CDR1 LNHDA and CDR2 SQIVND (reference sequence). CDR3 length: 15 residues. V lost 1 base and J lost 1, with 10 bases in between. The CDR3 nucleotides read TGTGCCAGTAGTATAGCGGGGGCTACGAACACTGAAGCTTTCTTT. This encodes CASSIAGATNTEAFF.

The chain couples TRBV11-2 to TRBJ1-1; D is undetermined. The CDR3 consists of 12 residues. Deletions cut 5 bases from V and 6 bases from J, with 10 bases between. Germline V gene sequence: CDR1 SGHAT, CDR2 FQNNGV. Here the CDR3 reads CASSPTGAEAFF. In DNA form, the CDR3 reads TGTGCCAGCAGCCCTACTGGCGCTGAAGCTTTCTTT. Drawing the rest from reference TRBV11-2 and TRBJ1-1, the complete variable domain is EAGVAQSPRYKIIEKRQSVAFWCNPISGHATLYWYQQILGQGPKLLIQFQNNGVVDDSQLPKDRFSAERLKGVDSTLKIQPAKLEDSAVYLCASSPTGAEAFFGQGTRLTVV.

This sequence joins TRBV4-3 and TRBJ2-6, with 14 bases fitting TRBD2. Germline assignment: CDR1 LGHNA and CDR2 YSLEER. This CDR3 has 18 residues. V was clipped by 0 bases and J by 3 bases; unmatched bases: 1. The CDR3 region is CASSQEGLAGVGANVLTF. DNA of the CDR3: TGCGCCAGCAGCCAAGAGGGACTAGCGGGGGTTGGGGCCAACGTCCTGACTTTC.

CDR3 in amino acids: CAISGGQGMGQPQHF. In DNA, the CDR3 is TGTGCCATCAGTGGGGGACAGGGGATGGGCCAGCCCCAGCATTTT. The chain uses TRBV10-3 and TRBJ1-5; 10 positions match TRBD1. CDR3 size: 15 residues. Unmatched junction bases numbered 7, after V lost 4 bases and J lost 7 bases. The germline V gene has CDR1 ENHRY and CDR2 SYGVKD.

The chain combines TRBV6-5 with TRBJ1-2; 7 bases are a match to TRBD1. CDR3 size: 14 residues. Germline lookup yields CDR1 MNHEY and CDR2 SVGAGI. With 5 bases clipped from V and 5 bases from J, the junction kept 8 bases outside the gene matches. The CDR3 loop is CASSKTGREYGYTF. The CDR3 DNA reads as TGTGCCAGCAGTAAGACAGGGAGGGAGTATGGCTACACCTTC.

The rearrangement joins TRBV30 to TRBJ1-1, with D perhaps TRBD1 (6 bases). This CDR3 has 14 amino acids. The V and J ends lost 3 bases and 0 bases respectively, with 11 bases between them. CDR1 and CDR2 from the germline V gene are GTSNPN and SVGIG (reference sequence). The CDR3, as DNA: TGTGCCTGGAGGGTAAGGGGGATGAACACTGAAGCTTTCTTT. It codes for CAWRVRGMNTEAFF.